These 30 T cell receptor beta chains were all obtained from the same sample, sequenced in a study of CD8 T cells in Susac syndrome. When the RNA was reverse transcribed, random hexamers were used with an input of 0.5 to 1 ug. TCRdb re-derived calls from the immunoSEQ multiplex PCR reads in MiXCR, one entry per CDR3 protein. Here the sample spans fewer than 350,000 distinct CDR3 sequences, roughly 90% being singletons. The material sequenced was CD8+ T cells from PBMCs. These receptor sequences come from a human donor with multiple sclerosis.

This clonotype was counted only a few times. The V call is TRBV12-3 or TRBV12-4, the J call TRBJ2-5; perhaps D is TRBD1 or TRBD2 (5 bases each). This CDR3 is 13 amino acids long. Trimming removed 4 bases at V and 1 base at J, with 7 bases between. The CDR3 protein is CASSSGAQETQYF. The DNA for the CDR3 is TGTGCCAGCAGTTCCGGGGCCCAAGAGACCCAGTACTTC.

J is TRBJ2-1 and V is TRBV29-1, with D perhaps TRBD2 (7 bases). The CDR3 is 13 amino acids. The germline V gene encodes CDR1 SQVTM and CDR2 ANQGSEA. The CDR3 is CTGGPSFGSEQFF. Written as DNA, the CDR3 is TGCACCGGGGGGCCCAGCTTTGGAAGTGAGCAGTTCTTC.

The rearrangement joins TRBV29-1 to TRBJ1-3, with D possibly matching TRBD1 (6 bases). The CDR3 loop spans 16 amino acids. The germline CDR1 and CDR2 sequences are SQVTM and ANQGSEA. Between the trimmed V and J ends, which lost 0 bases and 0 bases, there was a span of 12 bases. CDR3 in DNA: TGCAGCGTTGAAGACCCTATACAGGGCTCTGGAAACACCATATATTTT. Translated, it gives CSVEDPIQGSGNTIYF.

V is TRBV27 and J is TRBJ2-7; D is perhaps TRBD1 (5 bases). The CDR3 is made up of 14 amino acids. The germline V and J ends were trimmed by 2 bases and 3 bases, with 11 bases remaining between them. Germline V gives CDR1 MNHEY, CDR2 SMNVEV (reference sequence). CDR3 DNA: TGTGCCAGCAGTTTACTCTTAGGGGACTACGAGCAGTACTTC. It encodes CASSLLLGDYEQYF.

V usage is TRBV20-1 and J usage is TRBJ2-7, with D uncertain. Trimming removed 3 bases at V and 1 base at J, with 10 bases between. This CDR3 has 13 residues. The germline CDR1 and CDR2 sequences are DFQATT and SNEGSKA (reference sequence). The CDR3: CSARSLGSYEQYF. DNA for the CDR3: TGCAGTGCTAGGTCTCTAGGATCCTACGAGCAGTACTTC.

This clonotype was observed a single time. V and J are TRBV12-3 or TRBV12-4 and TRBJ2-4; D remains unclear. Trimming removed 3 bases from V and 2 bases from J, with 14 bases in between. The CDR3 spans 16 residues. CDR3 residues: CASSLEREYTKNIQYF. In DNA, the CDR3 is TGTGCCAGCAGTTTGGAAAGGGAATATACCAAAAACATTCAGTACTTC.

The gene calls are TRBV29-1 and TRBJ2-6; TRBD2 matches at 7 bases. V trimming: 3 bases; J trimming: 0 bases; junction bases outside the gene matches: 11. Germline V gene sequence: CDR1 SQVTM, CDR2 ANQGSEA. CDR3 length equals 18 residues. CDR3 bases: TGCAGCGTTGAGTGGGAGGGAGGGGCCAGCTCTGGGGCCAACGTCCTGACTTTC. Its translation is CSVEWEGGASSGANVLTF. The full variable domain, rest sourced from reference TRBV29-1 and TRBJ2-6, is SAVISQKPSRDICQRGTSLTIQCQVDSQVTMMFWYRQQPGQSLTLIATANQGSEATYESGFVIDKFPISRPNLTFSTLTVSNMSPEDSSIYLCSVEWEGGASSGANVLTFGAGSRLTVL.

The chain combines TRBV7-3 with TRBJ2-1; tentatively, D is TRBD2 (5 bases). The germline V and J ends were trimmed by 5 bases and 5 bases, with 16 bases remaining between them. CDR1 is SGHTA, CDR2 FQGTGA, per germline. The CDR3 sequence is 15 residues long. The CDR3 DNA is TGTGCCAGCAGCCATCTAGCCCAAGGCCACAATGAGCAGTTCTTC. This translates into CASSHLAQGHNEQFF.

V gene TRBV4-3 combines with J gene TRBJ2-3, with a possible D match to TRBD1 (5 bases). V lost 0 bases, J lost 3 bases, and 13 bases lay in between. This CDR3 spans 16 amino acids. Germline CDR1 and CDR2: LGHNA and YSLEER. CDR3 in amino acids: CASSQELQVGTDTQYF. The CDR3 bases are TGCGCCAGCAGCCAAGAGTTACAGGTCGGGACAGATACGCAGTATTTT.

CDR3 in amino acids: CASSLYGTGFYEQYF. The CDR3 DNA is TGTGCCAGCAGTTTATACGGGACAGGGTTCTACGAGCAGTACTTC. V is TRBV27 and J is TRBJ2-7; 9 nucleotides match TRBD1. The CDR3 sequence is 15 residues long. The germline V gene has CDR1 MNHEY and CDR2 SMNVEV (reference sequence). V gave up 1 base and J gave up 3 bases; unmatched junction bases: 4.

This rearrangement joins TRBV29-1 to TRBJ2-2, with D perhaps being TRBD1 or TRBD2 (5 bases each). The CDR3 extends over 12 amino acids. Germline CDR1 is SQVTM and CDR2 is ANQGSEA. Deletions cut 6 bases from V and 5 bases from J, with 10 bases between. The CDR3 bases are TGCAGCGTCCTCAGGGAGACCGGGGAGCTGTTTTTT. Its translation: CSVLRETGELFF.

This clonotype was counted a single time. The chain recombines TRBV28 with TRBJ2-7; D is undetermined. This CDR3 spans 13 amino acids. Trimming removed 7 bases at V and 3 bases at J, with 13 bases between. Germline V gene sequence: CDR1 MDHEN, CDR2 SYDVKM. CDR3 in DNA: TGTGCCAGCATGGATCCCATAGGCTACGAGCAGTACTTC. Translating it yields CASMDPIGYEQYF.

This clonotype has just one count. The rearrangement joins TRBV29-1 to TRBJ2-1; 11 bases map to TRBD2. Germline V gives CDR1 SQVTM, CDR2 ANQGSEA. The CDR3 contains 15 residues. The junction had 5 bases not matched to a gene; V was cut back by 2 bases and J by 5 bases. CDR3 in amino acids: CSVEPLAGADNEQFF. The CDR3 DNA is TGCAGCGTTGAACCACTAGCGGGAGCCGACAATGAGCAGTTCTTC.

V and J are TRBV10-3 and TRBJ2-7, with TRBD1 matching over 7 bases. Germline V gives CDR1 ENHRY, CDR2 SYGVKD. The CDR3 is made up of 14 amino acids. After removal of 2 bases from V and 4 bases from J, the junction contained 5 bases not matched to a gene. CDR3 bases: TGTGCCATCAGTGAGACGACAGGGCCATACGAGCAGTACTTC. The encoded protein is CAISETTGPYEQYF.

The rearrangement uses TRBV24-1 and TRBJ2-5, with TRBD2 matching over 14 bases. This CDR3 region has 19 residues. Germline V gene sequence: CDR1 KGHDR, CDR2 SFDVKD. V was clipped by 4 bases and J by 5 bases; unmatched bases: 14. The CDR3 sequence: CATSDRRLAGGPSRETQYF. The CDR3 coding sequence is TGTGCCACCAGTGACCGACGACTAGCGGGAGGGCCCTCGAGGGAGACCCAGTACTTC.

The V gene is TRBV7-2, the J gene TRBJ1-6; a possible D gene is TRBD1 (5 bases). Germline V CDR1 and CDR2: SGHTA, FQGNSA. V lost 3 bases to trimming and J lost 0 bases, with 6 bases between them. The CDR3 has 15 amino acids. The CDR3 loop is CASSFDSSYNSPLHF. In nucleotides, the CDR3 is TGTGCCAGCAGCTTCGACAGCTCCTATAATTCACCCCTCCACTTT.

The J gene is TRBJ2-2, the V gene TRBV11-2; 8 nucleotides align to TRBD1. V gave up 0 bases and J gave up 3 bases; unmatched junction bases: 12. The CDR3 loop spans 19 amino acids. Germline CDR1 and CDR2: SGHAT and FQNNGV. For the CDR3, the DNA is TGTGCCAGCAGCTTAGACGGAGAAGGACAGGGCACTCACACCGGGGAGCTGTTTTTT. It codes for CASSLDGEGQGTHTGELFF.

CDR3 protein: CASSLHLGDTQYF. CDR3 DNA sequence: TGTGCCAGCAGCTTACATCTTGGCGATACGCAGTATTTT. The chain combines TRBV7-9 with TRBJ2-3; no firm D call. The CDR3 consists of 13 residues. The V end was cut by 2 bases, the J end by 6 bases, with 9 bases between. CDR1 and CDR2 (germline): SEHNR, FQNEAQ (reference sequence).

V usage is TRBV13 and J usage is TRBJ1-6; possibly TRBD1 for D (6 bases). V dropped 2 bases and J dropped 10 bases, with 21 bases sitting between them. Germline CDR1 PRHDT, CDR2 FYEKMQ (reference sequence). The CDR3 is 17 residues long. The CDR3 DNA sequence: TGTGCCAGCAGCTTATGGGCCGGGGGGGGCGCAGGGTCACCCCTCCACTTT. Protein product: CASSLWAGGGAGSPLHF.

The gene calls are TRBV29-1 and TRBJ2-2; tentatively, D is TRBD1 (6 bases). The CDR3 has 15 residues. Germline lookup yields CDR1 SQVTM and CDR2 ANQGSEA. V dropped 6 bases and J dropped 4 bases, with 18 bases sitting between them. The CDR3 DNA sequence: TGCAGCGTAGACGCCAGGGGTATTGGCACCGGGGAGCTGTTTTTT. Translated: CSVDARGIGTGELFF.

This clonotype showed up just a few times. The chain employs TRBV6-5 and TRBJ2-7; 10 positions match TRBD2. After removal of 1 base from V and 5 bases from J, the junction contained 8 bases not matched to a gene. The CDR3 length is 16 residues. CDR1 is MNHEY, CDR2 SVGAGI, per germline. The CDR3 DNA sequence: TGTGCCAGCAGTTACTTCACCCTAGCGGGAGCGGACGAGCAGTACTTC. Translation gives CASSYFTLAGADEQYF.

The J gene is TRBJ2-1, the V gene TRBV24-1; D unresolved. The ends were cut back, 5 bases at V and 5 bases at J, with 3 bases in the middle. CDR1 is KGHDR and CDR2 is SFDVKD in the germline V gene. The CDR3 is 11 residues long. This chain's CDR3 is CATSVNNEQFF. The CDR3 region has the DNA TGTGCCACCAGTGTTAACAATGAGCAGTTCTTC.

In the case of this clonotype: The junction departs from the called germline gene at one end, perhaps through a read error. This chain links TRBV20-1 with TRBJ2-1, with 8 bases fitting TRBD2. Germline CDR1 DFQATT, CDR2 SNEGSKA (reference sequence). The CDR3 covers 15 residues. CDR3 coding DNA: TGCAGTGCCAGAGAACTAGCGGTGTCCTACAATGAGCAGTTCTTC. Translating gives CSARELAVSYNEQFF.

The rearrangement joins TRBV7-9 to TRBJ2-5; D may be TRBD2 (5 bases). The V end was cut by 0 bases, the J end by 7 bases, with 18 bases between. Germline V gives CDR1 SEHNR, CDR2 FQNEAQ (reference sequence). The CDR3 is made up of 16 amino acids. CDR3 in DNA: TGTGCCAGCAGCTTAGCCCGGGAACCCTCGGAAGGGACCCAGTACTTC. Translation gives CASSLAREPSEGTQYF.

The genes are TRBV20-1 and TRBJ2-1; TRBD2 aligns across 12 bases. The CDR3 loop spans 15 amino acids. Losses at the gene ends were 1 base for V and 2 bases for J; bases not matched to a gene: 0. Germline V CDR1 and CDR2: DFQATT, SNEGSKA (reference sequence). The CDR3 sequence: CSARGLAGAYNEQFF. Written as DNA, the CDR3 is TGCAGTGCTAGAGGACTAGCGGGAGCCTACAATGAGCAGTTCTTC.

This chain connects TRBV19 to TRBJ2-1, with 9 bases aligning to TRBD1. Germline loops: CDR1 LNHDA, CDR2 SQIVND (reference sequence). V dropped 7 bases and J dropped 4; count of bases not matched to a gene: 5. This CDR3 contains 14 residues. The CDR3 nucleotides read TGTGCCAGTAATCCGGGACAGGGATACAATGAGCAGTTCTTC. This sequence encodes CASNPGQGYNEQFF. Full variable domain (outside the CDR3, taken from reference TRBV19 and TRBJ2-1): DGGITQSPKYLFRKEGQNVTLSCEQNLNHDAMYWYRQDPGQGLRLIYYSQIVNDFQKGDIAEGYSVSREKKESFPLTVTSAQKNPTAFYLCASNPGQGYNEQFFGPGTRLTVL.

The rearrangement uses TRBV5-8 and TRBJ2-2, with 7 bases identical to TRBD1. The CDR3 spans 15 residues. The V and J ends lost 2 bases and 2 bases, in that order; junction bases with no gene match: 3. Germline CDR1 SGHTS, CDR2 YDEGEE. CDR3 residues: CASSLGTVNTGELFF. For the CDR3, the DNA is TGTGCCAGCAGCTTAGGGACAGTCAACACCGGGGAGCTGTTTTTT.

This clonotype appeared a single time. The chain uses TRBV29-1 and TRBJ1-1; D is perhaps TRBD1 (5 bases). Germline assignment: CDR1 SQVTM and CDR2 ANQGSEA. CDR3 length: 12 residues. The V end was cut by 8 bases, the J end by 2 bases, with 12 bases between. The DNA of the CDR3 is TGCAGCCCCGGCGGGGGTAACACTGAAGCTTTCTTT. It codes for CSPGGGNTEAFF.

This clonotype was picked up one time. The chain employs TRBV11-2 and TRBJ2-7; no firm D call. Trimming stripped 4 bases from V and 6 bases from J, with 10 bases between. This CDR3 comprises 12 residues. CDR1 is SGHAT and CDR2 is FQNNGV in the germline V gene. CDR3 sequence reads: CASSSLGGEQYF. The CDR3 bases are TGTGCCAGCAGCTCCCTTGGTGGCGAGCAGTACTTC. The complete variable domain, with remaining parts taken from reference TRBV11-2 and TRBJ2-7, reads EAGVAQSPRYKIIEKRQSVAFWCNPISGHATLYWYQQILGQGPKLLIQFQNNGVVDDSQLPKDRFSAERLKGVDSTLKIQPAKLEDSAVYLCASSSLGGEQYFGPGTRLTVT.

This clonotype was recorded only once. This chain uses TRBV28 with TRBJ2-2; the D is unclear. The CDR3 covers 14 residues. Germline values: CDR1 MDHEN, CDR2 SYDVKM. Trimming shortened V by 5 bases and J by 4 bases, and 11 bases separated the two germline ends. The CDR3 sequence is CASSSSSGTGELFF. For the CDR3, the DNA is TGTGCCAGCAGTAGCTCCTCGGGCACCGGGGAGCTGTTTTTT.